What follows describes a single TCR beta chain. The antigen remains unidentified. This sample stems from a study of shared clonotypes between healthy human individuals. Study findings and constraints: Sorted-subset sequencing, rarefaction showed, was incomplete despite large depth. Naive CD4 clonotypes were shared across several donors at roughly 5%.

Some clones are missing from TCRdb's copy, which holds only in-frame ones; the method was immunoSEQ multiplex PCR. The sample lists 2 million to 2.5 million clones, 85% to 95% occurring once. The specimen sequenced was naive CD4+ T cells from PBMCs. Subset indicated: CD45RA+ positively selected. The TCR was taken from a man aged 18-30 years in good health. Some clones in this sample may be carry-over from other donors' samples.

The CDR3 nucleotides are TGCGCCAGCAGCTGGGGGACAGGGTCAATCACAGATACGCAGTATTTT. Encoded protein: CASSWGTGSITDTQYF. The gene calls are TRBV5-1 and TRBJ2-3; 9 bases align to TRBD1. Trimming took 3 bases from V and 2 from J; bases not matched to a gene: 7. The V gene's germline CDR1 is SGHRS and CDR2 YFSETQ. This CDR3 contains 16 residues.